This T cell receptor beta chain was observed in a study of cytomegalovirus exposure and HLA in healthy donors. A multiplex PCR was run with 60 Vbeta primers and 13 Jbeta primers. The protocol was immunoSEQ multiplex PCR, while the TCRdb copy is restricted to in-frame clones and leaves out a portion. The sample lists roughly 140,000 clones, nearly 80% seen once, with roughly 0.7% in the top ten. This CDR3 is 15 amino acids long. V gave up 1 base and J gave up 7 bases; unmatched junction bases: 7. The germline CDR1 and CDR2 sequences are SGHTA and FQGNSA. The V call is TRBV7-2, the J call TRBJ1-5; 7 bases match TRBD1. The sequence was collected from a male donor in good health and CMV-seronegative. The specimen was PBMCs. This chain's CDR3 is CASSLGSGGRQPQHF. In DNA form, the CDR3 reads TGTGCCAGCAGCTTAGGGTCAGGGGGTCGGCAGCCCCAGCATTTT.